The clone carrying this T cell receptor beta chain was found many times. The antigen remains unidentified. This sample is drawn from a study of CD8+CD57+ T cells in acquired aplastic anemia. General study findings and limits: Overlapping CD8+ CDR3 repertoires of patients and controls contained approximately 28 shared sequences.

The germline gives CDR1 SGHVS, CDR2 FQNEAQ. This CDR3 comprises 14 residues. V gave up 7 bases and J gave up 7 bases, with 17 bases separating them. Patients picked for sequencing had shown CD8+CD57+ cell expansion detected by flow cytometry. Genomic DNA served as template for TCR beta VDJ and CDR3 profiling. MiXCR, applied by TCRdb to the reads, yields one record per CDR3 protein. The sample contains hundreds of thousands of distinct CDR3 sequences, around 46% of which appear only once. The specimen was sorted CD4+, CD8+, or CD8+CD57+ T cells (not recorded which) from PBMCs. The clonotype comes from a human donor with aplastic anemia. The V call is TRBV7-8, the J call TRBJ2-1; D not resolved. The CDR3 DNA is TGTGCCAGCACCCCTTCCCTGGGCCGTAATGAGCAGTTCTTC. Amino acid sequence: CASTPSLGRNEQFF.